This record looks at one TCR beta chain sequence and its context. Its antigen is not known. The method was immunoSEQ multiplex PCR; TCRdb's version includes in-frame clones alone and lacks a portion of them. The table includes approximately 41,000 clones, 75% to 90% detected once. This CDR3 has 14 amino acids. Germline values: CDR1 LGHNA, CDR2 YSLEER. The data were obtained in a study of a mutant IDH1 vaccine in newly diagnosed glioma. Study details: Patients got radiotherapy, temozolomide, or both beforehand, and most got both. Overall study results and limits: Across multiple MHC alleles, 93.3% of patients had vaccine-induced responses.

Time point meaning: week 35, safety follow-up. Each dose delivered 300 ug of mutant IDH1 20-mer peptide subcutaneously with imiquimod. In weeks 1, 3, 5, 7, 11, 15, 19 and 23, patients were vaccinated. This material consisted of PBMCs, taken from a glioma patient whose treatment included an IDH1 peptide vaccine. This TCR came from a man aged 35-49 years with glioma. This chain joins TRBV4-3 and TRBJ2-5; a weak D match, TRBD2 (5 bases). The J call is uncertain, as TRBJ2-7 better fits the DNA end. The CDR3 loop is CASSQVPGVGEQYF. Written as DNA, the CDR3 is TGCGCCAGCAGCCAAGTCCCCGGGGTGGGCGAGCAGTACTTC.